Following are 10 T cell receptor beta chains from one sample sequenced in a study of CD8+CD57+ T cells in acquired aplastic anemia. According to the study, genomic DNA was the template for TCR beta VDJ and CDR3 profiling. A single record per CDR3 protein comes from TCRdb applying MiXCR to the reads. Here the sample spans 40,000 to 50,000 distinct CDR3 sequences, around 69% being singletons. Sequences were obtained from sorted CD4+, CD8+, or CD8+CD57+ T cells (not recorded which) from PBMCs. The receptors stem from a human donor in good health, serving as a control.

The rearrangement links TRBV11-3 to TRBJ2-5, with D unclear. The CDR3 has 13 residues. With 3 bases removed from V and 5 bases from J, the gap between germline ends came to 10 bases. CDR1 and CDR2 (germline): SGHNT, YENEEA. In nucleotides, the CDR3 is TGTGCCAGCAGCTTTCACGACGCGGAGACCCAGTACTTC. Translated: CASSFHDAETQYF.

The CDR3 here is CASSPGVGTDTQYF. In DNA, the CDR3 is TGTGCCAGCAGCCCCGGAGTAGGCACAGATACGCAGTATTTT. The genes are TRBV11-3 and TRBJ2-3; D is unclear. The CDR3 is 14 amino acids. Germline assignment: CDR1 SGHNT and CDR2 YENEEA. V was clipped by 5 bases and J by 1 base, with 10 bases between them.

This clonotype has a count of ten or more. This rearrangement joins TRBV19 to TRBJ1-3, with unresolved D. Germline lookup yields CDR1 LNHDA and CDR2 SQIVND (reference sequence). The length of the CDR3 is 12 residues. The V and J ends lost 5 bases and 0 bases respectively, with 2 bases between them. CDR3 sequence (DNA): TGTGCCAGTAGTGGCTCTGGAAACACCATATATTTT. Its protein product is CASSGSGNTIYF.

The CDR3 DNA is TGTGCCAGTAGTCCAAAAGGCTGGGGCTACACCTTC. Its translation: CASSPKGWGYTF. This chain connects TRBV19 to TRBJ1-2; the D is unclear. CDR1 is LNHDA, CDR2 SQIVND, per germline (reference sequence). The CDR3 runs 12 residues. V was trimmed by 5 bases and J by 8 bases, leaving 12 bases between them.

In this sample, this clonotype turned up many times. The CDR3: CASSLGTGLEETQYF. The CDR3 nucleotides are TGTGCCAGCAGCTTAGGGACAGGGCTGGAGGAGACCCAGTACTTC. The chain joins TRBV7-9 to TRBJ2-5; 8 nucleotides align to TRBD1. Germline loops: CDR1 SEHNR, CDR2 FQNEAQ (reference sequence). The CDR3 is 15 amino acids. V was clipped by 1 base and J by 5 bases; unmatched bases: 6. Full variable domain (missing parts from reference TRBV7-9 and TRBJ2-5): DTGVSQNPRHKITKRGQNVTFRCDPISEHNRLYWYRQTLGQGPEFLTYFQNEAQLEKSRLLSDRFSAERPKGSFSTLEIQRTEQGDSAMYLCASSLGTGLEETQYFGPGTRLLVL.

The V and J genes are TRBV14 and TRBJ1-2, with D hard to call. CDR1 and CDR2 from the germline V gene are SGHDN and FVKESK. V lost 1 base, J lost 4 bases, and 13 bases lay in between. The CDR3 is made up of 15 amino acids. CDR3 loop: CASSQGSGVVYGYTF. Written as DNA, the CDR3 is TGTGCCAGCAGCCAAGGGTCCGGGGTAGTCTATGGCTACACCTTC.

This clonotype was recorded at least ten times. The J gene is TRBJ2-1, the V gene TRBV9, with TRBD2 identical over 9 bases. The CDR3 extends over 16 amino acids. Germline CDR1 SGDLS, CDR2 YYNGEE. J gave up 0 bases and V 0 bases, and 1 base lay outside the gene matches. CDR3 sequence reads: CASSVARGGSYNEQFF. CDR3 in DNA: TGTGCCAGCAGCGTAGCGCGGGGGGGCTCCTACAATGAGCAGTTCTTC.

This chain joins TRBV10-3 and TRBJ2-5; D unclear. V gave up 6 bases and J gave up 4 bases, with 12 bases separating them. There are 13 residues in the CDR3. Germline CDR1 and CDR2: ENHRY and SYGVKD. The CDR3: CAISVRVSETQYF. The DNA for the CDR3 is TGTGCCATCAGCGTAAGGGTTTCAGAGACCCAGTACTTC.

This clonotype was seen only once. The rearrangement links TRBV11-1 to TRBJ2-7, with TRBD2 matching 13 bases. V lost 4 bases, J lost 6 bases, and 9 bases stayed unmatched. Germline values: CDR1 SGHAT, CDR2 FQDESV (reference sequence). The CDR3 extends over 16 amino acids. The CDR3 DNA reads as TGTGCCAGCAGCTCCACGGGGACTAGCGGGACGAGCGAGCAGTACTTC. It encodes CASSSTGTSGTSEQYF.

Worth noting for this clonotype: A junction end diverges from the germline sequence, so it may reflect a read error. V usage is TRBV29-1 and J usage is TRBJ2-2; TRBD2 matches at 8 bases. This CDR3 is built from 14 residues. Germline V lookup: CDR1 SQVTM, CDR2 ANQGSEA. CDR3 amino acids: CSVKERESTGELFF. The CDR3, as DNA: TGCAGCGTTAAAGAGCGGGAGAGCACCGGGGAGCTGTTTTTT.